The 12 T cell receptor beta chains presented below share a single source sample, sequenced in a study of blood T cells in healthy people across ages. The second PCR ran about 6 to 12 cycles with a sample-barcoded 5' primer and J-beta primers. Using its own MiXCR run on the 5' RACE reads, TCRdb lists one record per CDR3 protein. The data contain some 1.4 million distinct CDR3 sequences, around 39% of them singletons. Material: blood. These receptors were taken from a woman under 30 in good health.

This clonotype was recorded a few times. This chain uses TRBV29-1 with TRBJ2-7, with D perhaps being TRBD1 or TRBD2 (5 bases each). The V gene lost 6 bases and the J gene lost 4 bases, with 13 bases spanning the gap. CDR3 length equals 12 residues. Germline CDR1 and CDR2: SQVTM and ANQGSEA. In nucleotides, the CDR3 is TGCAGCGTGGAGGCTTCAGGGTACGAGCAGTACTTC. Protein product: CSVEASGYEQYF.

CDR3 region: CASLGWGTGSEQYF. DNA for the CDR3: TGTGCCAGCCTAGGCTGGGGGACAGGTAGCGAGCAGTACTTC. The rearrangement joins TRBV7-9 to TRBJ2-7; 8 bases are shared with TRBD1. Germline values: CDR1 SEHNR, CDR2 FQNEAQ (reference sequence). V shed 8 bases, J shed 6 bases, and the junction held 12 bases outside the gene matches. The CDR3 runs to 14 residues. Combining the CDR3 with reference TRBV7-9 and TRBJ2-7 gives the whole variable domain DTGVSQNPRHKITKRGQNVTFRCDPISEHNRLYWYRQTLGQGPEFLTYFQNEAQLEKSRLLSDRFSAERPKGSFSTLEIQRTEQGDSAMYLCASLGWGTGSEQYFGPGTRLTVT.

This clonotype has only a few counts. V usage is TRBV14 and J usage is TRBJ1-5; D is unclear. From germline, CDR1 is SGHDN and CDR2 FVKESK. The germline V and J ends were trimmed by 3 bases and 2 bases, with 8 bases remaining between them. The CDR3 is 14 residues long. The CDR3: CASSQGSGNQPQHF. CDR3 nucleotides: TGTGCCAGCAGCCAGGGGTCGGGCAATCAGCCCCAGCATTTT.

Concerning this clonotype itself: One junction end does not reproduce the germline sequence, and a read error may be involved. This chain links TRBV10-3 with TRBJ2-7, with D perhaps TRBD1 (6 bases). Germline V CDR1 and CDR2: ENHRY, SYGVKD. The length of the CDR3 is 12 residues. CDR3 nucleotide sequence: TGTGCCATCAGGGAGTCAGGGGTCGAGCAGTACTTC. Its translation is CAIRESGVEQYF.

This chain uses TRBV5-1 with TRBJ1-2, with a possible D match to TRBD1 (6 bases). Germline CDR1 and CDR2: SGHRS and YFSETQ. The CDR3 consists of 16 residues. V lost 2 bases and J 5 bases, leaving 19 bases between the germline ends. The CDR3 is CASSFSRTEGGYGYTF. CDR3 nucleotides: TGCGCCAGCAGCTTTTCACGCACAGAGGGGGGGTATGGCTACACCTTC. The entire variable domain, with the rest obtained from reference TRBV5-1 and TRBJ1-2, is as follows: KAGVTQTPRYLIKTRGQQVTLSCSPISGHRSVSWYQQTPGQGLQFLFEYFSETQRNKGNFPGRFSGRQFSNSRSEMNVSTLELGDSALYLCASSFSRTEGGYGYTFGSGTRLTVV.

In DNA form, the CDR3 reads TGTGCCAGCAGTGAAGCAGCGGGACCATACAATGAGCAGTTCTTC. The encoded protein is CASSEAAGPYNEQFF. The gene calls are TRBV6-1 and TRBJ2-1; 7 nucleotides agree with TRBD2. V was pared by 0 bases and J by 4 bases, with 3 bases of the junction left unmatched. CDR1 is MNHNS and CDR2 is SASEGT in the germline V gene. The CDR3 spans 15 residues.

V usage is TRBV20-1 and J usage is TRBJ2-7; TRBD2 aligns across 7 bases. The V and J ends lost 0 bases and 2 bases, in that order; junction bases with no gene match: 10. The CDR3 spans 16 residues. The germline V gene encodes CDR1 DFQATT and CDR2 SNEGSKA (reference sequence). The CDR3 nucleotides are TGCAGTGCTAGAGAAATATCCAGCGGGATTCCCTACGAGCAGTACTTC. It yields the protein CSAREISSGIPYEQYF.

The genes are TRBV5-1 and TRBJ2-1; TRBD2 agrees at 10 bases. Germline V gene sequence: CDR1 SGHRS, CDR2 YFSETQ. V was pared by 7 bases and J by 7 bases, with 8 bases of the junction left unmatched. The CDR3 is 14 amino acids. This CDR3 reads CASGASGSWNEQFF. The CDR3 region has the DNA TGCGCCAGCGGGGCTAGCGGGAGTTGGAATGAGCAGTTCTTC.

The chain carries TRBV27 and TRBJ2-2; no clear D. Germline values: CDR1 MNHEY, CDR2 SMNVEV (reference sequence). V was cut by 3 bases and J by 1 base, with 6 bases left in between. This CDR3 is built from 14 residues. The CDR3 coding sequence is TGTGCCAGCAGTTTTCGTAGGAACACCGGGGAGCTGTTTTTT. Translation: CASSFRRNTGELFF.

The rearrangement uses TRBV20-1 and TRBJ2-1, with 11 positions matching TRBD2. J gave up 9 bases and V 0 bases, and 13 bases lay outside the gene matches. CDR3 length: 17 residues. Germline V gene sequence: CDR1 DFQATT, CDR2 SNEGSKA (reference sequence). The chain's CDR3 is CSARDRDSGRGSFEQFF. CDR3 DNA: TGCAGTGCTAGAGACCGAGATAGCGGGAGGGGTTCGTTTGAGCAGTTCTTC.

The chain employs TRBV18 and TRBJ2-7; D not resolved. This CDR3 contains 14 residues. Trimming removed 5 bases at V and 4 bases at J, with 15 bases between. Germline lookup yields CDR1 KGHSH and CDR2 LQKENI. The CDR3 DNA sequence: TGTGCCAGCTCAATGATTTTGCGATCATACGAGCAGTACTTC. Its translation: CASSMILRSYEQYF.

This clonotype was seen just once. One junction end disagrees with the germline gene, perhaps due to a read error. The chain carries TRBV20-1 and TRBJ2-3; D is unresolved. The CDR3 sequence is 13 residues long. Germline CDR1 reads DFQATT; CDR2 reads SNEGSKA (reference sequence). DNA for the CDR3: TGCAGTGCTACCGACGTGGGCACAGATACGCGGTATTTT. Protein sequence: CSATDVGTDTRYF.